A single sample gave rise to the 27 T cell receptor beta chains below, sequenced in a study of cytomegalovirus exposure and HLA in healthy donors. Clones were sequenced by immunoSEQ multiplex PCR, and TCRdb holds only the in-frame ones, with some missing. The sample lists over 50,000 clones, nearly 95% occurring once. The sequenced sample consisted of PBMCs. Source of these receptors: a man aged 18 to 35 in good health and CMV-seropositive.

The chain combines TRBV28 with TRBJ1-5, with a weak D call TRBD1 (6 bases). Germline CDR1 and CDR2: MDHEN and SYDVKM. This CDR3 is built from 17 residues. V dropped 4 bases and J dropped 0 bases, with 16 bases sitting between them. CDR3 nucleotide sequence: TGTGCCAGCAGTTCCTCAACCGGGACAAATAGCAATCAGCCCCAGCATTTT. Its protein product is CASSSSTGTNSNQPQHF.

The V gene is TRBV28, the J gene TRBJ2-1; 14 bases align to TRBD2. V was clipped by 6 bases and J by 7 bases; unmatched bases: 8. Germline CDR1 MDHEN, CDR2 SYDVKM. The CDR3 loop spans 16 amino acids. CDR3 bases: TGTGCCAGCAGGGGGGGACTAGCGGGAGTAAAAAATGAGCAGTTCTTC. Translation gives CASRGGLAGVKNEQFF.

V gene TRBV25-1 combines with J gene TRBJ2-7; tentatively, D is TRBD1 (5 bases). The germline CDR1 and CDR2 sequences are MGHDK and SYGVNS. CDR3 size: 17 residues. The V and J ends lost 4 bases and 0 bases respectively, with 19 bases between them. The CDR3 is CASSARQTKSGSYEQYF. CDR3 bases: TGTGCCAGCAGTGCACGACAGACGAAATCGGGCTCCTACGAGCAGTACTTC.

In its sample, this clone was seen a few times. The chain carries TRBV29-1 and TRBJ2-1, with TRBD2 as a possible D gene (5 bases). The CDR3 has 14 amino acids. Germline V gene sequence: CDR1 SQVTM, CDR2 ANQGSEA. Trimming stripped 5 bases from V and 4 bases from J, with 15 bases between. CDR3 sequence: CSVPESRRYNEQFF. The CDR3 DNA reads as TGCAGCGTTCCCGAGTCTAGGAGGTACAATGAGCAGTTCTTC.

The genes are TRBV25-1 and TRBJ2-7; D is perhaps TRBD2 (5 bases). From germline, CDR1 is MGHDK and CDR2 SYGVNS. This CDR3 contains 13 residues. Trimming shortened V by 6 bases and J by 0 bases, and 9 bases separated the two germline ends. In DNA, the CDR3 is TGTGCCAGCAGGACGGGGAGCTCCTACGAGCAGTACTTC. Translation: CASRTGSSYEQYF.

The gene calls are TRBV6-5 and TRBJ1-1, with D uncertain. This CDR3 has 14 amino acids. Germline loops: CDR1 MNHEY, CDR2 SVGAGI. V was cut by 0 bases and J by 1 base, with 6 bases left in between. The CDR3 reads CASSYSRQNTEAFF. The CDR3, as DNA: TGTGCCAGCAGTTACTCACGACAGAACACTGAAGCTTTCTTT.

This sequence joins TRBV5-1 and TRBJ2-1, with TRBD1 identical over 7 bases. V shed 2 bases and J 2 bases; nucleotides not matched to a gene: 1. The CDR3 extends over 14 amino acids. CDR1 SGHRS and CDR2 YFSETQ come from the germline V gene. CDR3 in amino acids: CASSFGTAYNEQFF. The CDR3 bases are TGCGCCAGCAGCTTCGGGACAGCCTACAATGAGCAGTTCTTC.

J is TRBJ1-5 and V is TRBV27; D is perhaps TRBD1 (5 bases). The CDR3 length is 12 residues. The V and J ends lost 6 bases and 7 bases respectively, with 10 bases between them. Germline-derived CDR1 and CDR2 are MNHEY and SMNVEV (reference sequence). CDR3 nucleotide sequence: TGTGCCAGCAGCGCGGGGGGGCAGCCCCAGCATTTT. This sequence encodes CASSAGGQPQHF.

The chain uses TRBV5-1 and TRBJ2-5; 11 bases fit TRBD1. Trimming removed 4 bases from V and 5 bases from J; junction bases left unmatched: 7. The CDR3 sequence is 15 residues long. Germline V CDR1 and CDR2: SGHRS, YFSETQ. In DNA, the CDR3 is TGCGCCAGCAGCCGGACAGGGGGCGTGAGGGAGACCCAGTACTTC. Amino acids: CASSRTGGVRETQYF.

The chain links TRBV28 to TRBJ2-3; TRBD2 aligns across 7 bases. Germline CDR1 MDHEN, CDR2 SYDVKM. The J segment lost 1 base and the V segment lost 3 bases, leaving 4 bases of the junction unmatched. The CDR3 consists of 15 residues. CDR3 in amino acids: CASSFVTSGTDTQYF. As DNA, the CDR3 is TGTGCCAGCAGTTTCGTAACTAGCGGCACAGATACGCAGTATTTT.

The chain employs TRBV9 and TRBJ2-1; 7 nucleotides agree with TRBD2. Losses at the gene ends were 0 bases for V and 2 bases for J; bases not matched to a gene: 5. The CDR3 extends over 16 amino acids. CDR1 and CDR2 (germline): SGDLS, YYNGEE. This CDR3 is CASSVGSSGAYNEQFF. CDR3 sequence (DNA): TGTGCCAGCAGCGTAGGGTCTAGCGGCGCCTACAATGAGCAGTTCTTC.

The V and J genes are TRBV2 and TRBJ2-6; tentative D call: TRBD2 (5 bases). The CDR3 is 11 residues long. CDR1 is SNHLY, CDR2 FYNNEI, per germline. Written as DNA, the CDR3 is TGTGGAGGGTCGGGGGCCAACGTCCTGACTTTC. Its protein product is CGGSGANVLTF. Drawing the rest from reference TRBV2 and TRBJ2-6, the complete variable domain is EPEVTQTPSHQVTQMGQEVILRCVPISNHLYFYWYRQILGQKVEFLVSFYNNEISEKSEIFDDQFSVERPDGSNFTLKIRSTKLEDSAMYFCGGSGANVLTFGAGSRLTVL.

This chain joins TRBV7-3 and TRBJ2-1, with D maybe TRBD1 (7 bases). V shed 1 base and J shed 0 bases, with 19 bases lying between them. The CDR3 loop spans 19 amino acids. Germline assignment: CDR1 SGHTA and CDR2 FQGTGA. The CDR3 coding sequence is TGTGCCAGCAGCTTAAAAGGAGGGGGCAGGCCTGGCTCCTACAATGAGCAGTTCTTC. Its protein is CASSLKGGGRPGSYNEQFF.

The genes are TRBV6-5 and TRBJ1-2, with 10 bases lining up with TRBD1. Germline V gene sequence: CDR1 MNHEY, CDR2 SVGAGI. Trimming took 6 bases from V and 4 from J; bases not matched to a gene: 8. This CDR3 spans 15 amino acids. The CDR3 coding sequence is TGTGCCAGCAGGTCAGGACAGGGGGGGAGCTATGGCTACACCTTC. Translation gives CASRSGQGGSYGYTF.

The chain uses TRBV5-8 and TRBJ2-3; D is unclear. The length of the CDR3 is 13 residues. The V gene's germline CDR1 is SGHTS and CDR2 YDEGEE. The V gene lost 0 bases and the J gene lost 6 bases, with 8 bases spanning the gap. The CDR3 bases are TGTGCCAGCAGCTTGGAGCGTGTGGATACGCAGTATTTT. This translates into CASSLERVDTQYF.

CDR3 loop: CASSGTGAEGAQYF. CDR3 sequence (DNA): TGTGCCAGCAGTGGGACAGGGGCAGAAGGGGCCCAGTACTTC. The chain joins TRBV6-6 to TRBJ2-5, with 10 bases that match TRBD1. This CDR3 contains 14 residues. The V gene's germline CDR1 is MNHNY and CDR2 SVGAGI (reference sequence). The V and J ends lost 5 bases and 9 bases, in that order; junction bases with no gene match: 9.

This sequence joins TRBV7-6 and TRBJ2-1, with unresolved D. CDR3 length equals 14 residues. Per the germline V gene, CDR1 is SGHVS and CDR2 is FNYEAQ. With 1 base removed from V and 6 bases from J, the gap between germline ends came to 10 bases. Written as DNA, the CDR3 is TGTGCCAGCAGCTTAGGGCCCAATCCCAATGAGCAGTTCTTC. Amino acid sequence: CASSLGPNPNEQFF.

The gene calls are TRBV7-2 and TRBJ2-2, with 7 bases aligning to TRBD2. This CDR3 contains 16 residues. Germline CDR1 SGHTA, CDR2 FQGNSA. V shed 5 bases, J shed 6 bases, and the junction held 12 bases outside the gene matches. CDR3 protein: CASSLRLAGSPGELFF. The CDR3 coding sequence is TGTGCCAGCAGCCTAAGACTAGCCGGGAGCCCCGGGGAGCTGTTTTTT.

The chain is built from TRBV6-1 and TRBJ2-7; no firm D call. CDR1 and CDR2 from the germline V gene are MNHNS and SASEGT. The CDR3 length is 13 residues. Trimming cost V 3 bases and J 4 bases, with 10 bases left between them. Here the CDR3 reads CASSDRLLYEQYF. CDR3 bases: TGTGCCAGCAGTGACAGGCTGTTATACGAGCAGTACTTC.

The chain has TRBV25-1 and TRBJ2-2; 9 positions agree with TRBD1. Looked up from germline, CDR1 is MGHDK and CDR2 is SYGVNS. The CDR3 covers 16 residues. V shed 4 bases and J 5 bases; nucleotides not matched to a gene: 8. As DNA, the CDR3 is TGTGCCAGCAGTGTCCGGACAGGGGTCCCTACCGGGGAGCTGTTTTTT. Translation gives CASSVRTGVPTGELFF.

The chain links TRBV28 to TRBJ2-3, with 7 positions matching TRBD1. The CDR3 is 15 residues long. Trimming at V came to 5 bases and at J to 2 bases, leaving 7 bases not matched to a gene. The germline CDR1 and CDR2 sequences are MDHEN and SYDVKM. CDR3 sequence reads: CASSLTGASTDTQYF. The CDR3 DNA is TGTGCCAGCAGTCTAACAGGGGCCTCCACAGATACGCAGTATTTT.

V and J are TRBV27 and TRBJ2-5, with D maybe TRBD2 (6 bases). V dropped 5 bases and J dropped 2 bases, with 15 bases sitting between them. In germline, CDR1 is MNHEY, CDR2 SMNVEV (reference sequence). There are 15 residues in the CDR3. The CDR3 nucleotides read TGTGCCAGCAGTCTCGCTAGCGCTAAGCAAGAGACCCAGTACTTC. This sequence encodes CASSLASAKQETQYF.

V gene TRBV18 combines with J gene TRBJ1-2; possibly TRBD1 for D (5 bases). The CDR3 length is 13 residues. The germline V gene has CDR1 KGHSH and CDR2 LQKENI. Trimming removed 2 bases from V and 8 bases from J, with 12 bases in between. The CDR3 protein is CASSPATGEGYTF. CDR3 nucleotide sequence: TGTGCCAGCTCACCAGCGACGGGGGAAGGCTACACCTTC.

A few counts support this clone. This chain uses TRBV29-1 with TRBJ1-5; 9 bases map to TRBD1. V gave up 6 bases and J gave up 7 bases; unmatched junction bases: 4. The CDR3 runs 12 residues. Per the germline V gene, CDR1 is SQVTM and CDR2 is ANQGSEA. For the CDR3, the DNA is TGCAGCGTCGGGACAGGGAAACAGCCCCAGCATTTT. Encoded protein: CSVGTGKQPQHF. Based on the CDR3 plus reference TRBV29-1 and TRBJ1-5, the full variable domain is SAVISQKPSRDICQRGTSLTIQCQVDSQVTMMFWYRQQPGQSLTLIATANQGSEATYESGFVIDKFPISRPNLTFSTLTVSNMSPEDSSIYLCSVGTGKQPQHFGDGTRLSIL.

The rearrangement uses TRBV6-5 and TRBJ2-2; TRBD2 is a possible D gene (6 bases). Trimming pared 8 bases from V and 13 bases from J, leaving 23 bases between. Germline V gene sequence: CDR1 MNHEY, CDR2 SVGAGI. This CDR3 comprises 14 residues. CDR3 sequence reads: CASRRRGAARGLFF. In DNA, the CDR3 is TGTGCCAGCCGAAGGCGGGGTGCGGCCCGGGGGCTGTTTTTT.

The chain combines TRBV28 with TRBJ2-7; TRBD1 might be the D (6 bases). Germline V gene sequence: CDR1 MDHEN, CDR2 SYDVKM. Trimming removed 6 bases from V and 3 bases from J, with 9 bases in between. The CDR3 is made up of 12 amino acids. CDR3: CASRQGNYEQYF. DNA of the CDR3: TGTGCCAGCAGGCAGGGGAACTACGAGCAGTACTTC.

The chain has TRBV5-5 and TRBJ2-3; 9 bases are a match to TRBD2. V dropped 1 base and J dropped 3; count of bases not matched to a gene: 3. CDR3 length: 15 amino acids. CDR1 SGHKS and CDR2 YYEKEE come from the germline V gene (reference sequence). The CDR3 loop reads CASSLLAGRTDTQYF. CDR3 sequence (DNA): TGTGCCAGCAGCTTGCTAGCGGGAAGAACAGATACGCAGTATTTT.